The sequence of this T cell receptor (beta chain) was determined in a study of blood T cell repertoires in COVID-19. Study background: From the United States, Italy and Spain came samples of acute and convalescent COVID-19. Nucleic acid was either cDNA or gDNA, and it came from T cells, B-cell-depleted T cells, or PBMCs.

Per the authors' pipeline: The assay estimated nucleated cells by amplifying reference gene primers. Here immunoSEQ multiplex PCR was the method, and the copy in TCRdb shows in-frame clones only, minus some. V, J and clone size derive from that table, while D and trimming were established from the DNA sequence. The sample lists tens of thousands of clones, about 80% seen once, with approximately 10% in the top ten. Germline loops: CDR1 SGHDT, CDR2 YYEEEE. This CDR3 region has 18 residues. The J segment lost 2 bases and the V segment lost 0 bases, leaving 9 bases of the junction unmatched. This receptor was obtained from a human donor in a cohort sampled during active COVID-19. The sequenced material came from peripheral blood. This sequence joins TRBV5-6 and TRBJ1-4; TRBD1 matches 8 bases. For the CDR3, the DNA is TGTGCCAGCAGCTTGGTTGGACAGGGTTTGTCGACTAATGAAAAACTGTTTTTT. Residues: CASSLVGQGLSTNEKLFF.